The 7 T cell receptor beta chains given below trace back to one sample, sequenced in a study of blood T cell repertoires in COVID-19 (dated by TCRdb to the early 2020s). The library came from the immunoSEQ multiplex PCR assay. Here the immuneACCESS table is served through TCRdb, limited to in-frame sequences with V and J called. Missing clones are a known gap in these copies; in checked studies unresolved V genes cover under half, and the rest lacks a known reason. This sample has hundreds of thousands of clones in its table, and roughly 87% of those were observed once. The ten largest clones represent about 6% of the sample. The sample was PBMCs or T cells enriched from blood (not recorded which). Receptor source: a woman aged 40 to 50 who had recovered from COVID-19.

The chain employs TRBV19 and TRBJ2-2; 7 nucleotides align to TRBD2. V lost 7 bases to trimming and J lost 7 bases; unmatched junction nucleotides: 9. This CDR3 region has 14 residues. In germline, CDR1 is LNHDA, CDR2 SQIVND (reference sequence). This CDR3 is CASKDAGRSGELFF. As DNA, the CDR3 is TGTGCCAGTAAAGACGCCGGGAGGAGCGGGGAGCTGTTTTTT.

The chain links TRBV21-1 to TRBJ1-2; TRBD1, as called in the table, went unchecked against the DNA. TRBV21-1 is a known pseudogene. The CDR3 sequence is 16 residues long. Here the CDR3 DNA reads TGTGCCAGCAGCCGACCCCTGGGACAGGGAAGGGGCGGCTACACCTTC. This sequence encodes CASSRPLGQGRGGYTF.

In nucleotides, the CDR3 is TGTGCCAGCAGCTTAGAACTAGTTAACAATGAGCAGTTCTTC. Its protein product is CASSLELVNNEQFF. The genes are TRBV7-2 and TRBJ2-1; weak D call: TRBD2 (5 bases). Germline assignment: CDR1 SGHTA and CDR2 FQGNSA. Between the trimmed V and J ends, which lost 1 base and 5 bases, there was a span of 9 bases. The length of the CDR3 is 14 residues.

The chain couples TRBV28 to TRBJ1-6; D gene ambiguous. Per the germline V gene, CDR1 is MDHEN and CDR2 is SYDVKM. The ends were cut back, 8 bases at V and 9 bases at J, with 11 bases in the middle. CDR3 length: 12 amino acids. Written as DNA, the CDR3 is TGTGCCAGCCCGGGGAGGAGTTCACCCCTCCACTTT. Its protein is CASPGRSSPLHF.

This chain uses TRBV7-2 with TRBJ2-1; 11 bases line up with TRBD2. Germline V gives CDR1 SGHTA, CDR2 FQGNSA. CDR3 length: 15 amino acids. V lost 1 base to trimming and J lost 6 bases; unmatched junction nucleotides: 2. This CDR3 reads CASSLVTSGTNEQFF. The CDR3 bases are TGTGCCAGCAGCTTAGTGACTAGCGGGACCAATGAGCAGTTCTTC.

In its sample, this clone was seen a few times. The rearrangement links TRBV5-4 to TRBJ1-5; possible D gene TRBD1, 6 bases. The length of the CDR3 is 16 residues. V lost 0 bases and J lost 2, with 12 bases in between. The germline gives CDR1 SGHNT, CDR2 YYREEE (reference sequence). CDR3: CASSLDRRGGNQPQHF. Here the CDR3 DNA reads TGTGCCAGCAGCTTGGATCGCAGGGGTGGCAATCAGCCCCAGCATTTT.

The chain is built from TRBV30 and TRBJ2-7; possibly TRBD2 for D (5 bases). The CDR3 is 15 amino acids. Germline V gives CDR1 GTSNPN, CDR2 SVGIG (reference sequence). V was trimmed by 0 bases and J by 3 bases, leaving 15 bases between them. The CDR3 sequence is CAWSVKGSRVYEQYF. CDR3 nucleotides: TGTGCCTGGAGTGTGAAAGGGTCGAGGGTCTACGAGCAGTACTTC.